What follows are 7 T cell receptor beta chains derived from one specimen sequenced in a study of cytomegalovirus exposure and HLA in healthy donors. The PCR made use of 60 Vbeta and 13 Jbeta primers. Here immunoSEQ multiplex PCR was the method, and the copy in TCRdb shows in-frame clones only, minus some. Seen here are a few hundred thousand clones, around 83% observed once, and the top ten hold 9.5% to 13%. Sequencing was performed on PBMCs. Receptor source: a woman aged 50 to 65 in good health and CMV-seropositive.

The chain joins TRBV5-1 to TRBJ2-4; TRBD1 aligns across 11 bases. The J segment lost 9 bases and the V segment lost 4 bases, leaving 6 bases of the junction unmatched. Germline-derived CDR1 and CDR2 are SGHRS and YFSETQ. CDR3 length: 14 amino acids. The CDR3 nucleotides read TGCGCCAGCAGCCTAGCCGGGACAGGGGGCATTCAGTACTTC. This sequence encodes CASSLAGTGGIQYF.

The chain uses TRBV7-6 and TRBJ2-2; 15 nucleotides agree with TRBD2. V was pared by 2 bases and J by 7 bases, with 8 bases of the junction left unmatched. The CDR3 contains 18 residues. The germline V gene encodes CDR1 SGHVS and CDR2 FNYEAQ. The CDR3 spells CASSLRTSGGAGLGELFF. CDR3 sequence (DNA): TGTGCCAGCAGCTTAAGGACTAGCGGGGGGGCTGGTCTCGGGGAGCTGTTTTTT. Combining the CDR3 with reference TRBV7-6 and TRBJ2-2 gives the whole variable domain GAGVSQSPRYKVTKRGQDVALRCDPISGHVSLYWYRQALGQGPEFLTYFNYEAQQDKSGLPNDRFSAERPEGSISTLTIQRTEQRDSAMYRCASSLRTSGGAGLGELFFGEGSRLTVL.

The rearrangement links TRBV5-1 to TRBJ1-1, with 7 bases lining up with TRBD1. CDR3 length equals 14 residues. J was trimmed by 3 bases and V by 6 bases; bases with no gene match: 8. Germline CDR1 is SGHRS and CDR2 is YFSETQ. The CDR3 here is CASKLGTVDTEAFF. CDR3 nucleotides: TGCGCCAGCAAACTTGGGACAGTCGACACTGAAGCTTTCTTT.

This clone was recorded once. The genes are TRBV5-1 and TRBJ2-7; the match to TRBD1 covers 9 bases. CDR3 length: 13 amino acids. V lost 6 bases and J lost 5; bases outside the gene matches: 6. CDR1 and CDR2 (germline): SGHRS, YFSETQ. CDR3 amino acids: CASNSGTGNEQYF. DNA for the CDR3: TGCGCCAGCAATTCCGGGACAGGGAACGAGCAGTACTTC.

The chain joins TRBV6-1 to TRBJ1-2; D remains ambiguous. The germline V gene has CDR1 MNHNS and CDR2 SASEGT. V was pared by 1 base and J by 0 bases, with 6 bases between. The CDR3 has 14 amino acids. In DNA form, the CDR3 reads TGTGCCAGCAGTGAAGGGGAGTCTAACTATGGCTACACCTTC. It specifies CASSEGESNYGYTF.

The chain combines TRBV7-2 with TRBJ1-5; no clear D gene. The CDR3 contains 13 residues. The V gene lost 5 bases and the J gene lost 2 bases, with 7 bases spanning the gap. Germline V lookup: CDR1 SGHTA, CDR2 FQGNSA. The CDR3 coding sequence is TGTGCCAGCAGCGGAGATGGCAATCAGCCCCAGCATTTT. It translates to CASSGDGNQPQHF.

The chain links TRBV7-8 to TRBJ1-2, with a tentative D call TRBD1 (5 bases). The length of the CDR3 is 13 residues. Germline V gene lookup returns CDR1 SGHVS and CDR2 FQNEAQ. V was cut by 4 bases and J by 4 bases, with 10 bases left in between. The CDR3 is CASSSTQGYGYTF. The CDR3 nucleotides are TGTGCCAGCAGCTCCACTCAGGGCTATGGCTACACCTTC.